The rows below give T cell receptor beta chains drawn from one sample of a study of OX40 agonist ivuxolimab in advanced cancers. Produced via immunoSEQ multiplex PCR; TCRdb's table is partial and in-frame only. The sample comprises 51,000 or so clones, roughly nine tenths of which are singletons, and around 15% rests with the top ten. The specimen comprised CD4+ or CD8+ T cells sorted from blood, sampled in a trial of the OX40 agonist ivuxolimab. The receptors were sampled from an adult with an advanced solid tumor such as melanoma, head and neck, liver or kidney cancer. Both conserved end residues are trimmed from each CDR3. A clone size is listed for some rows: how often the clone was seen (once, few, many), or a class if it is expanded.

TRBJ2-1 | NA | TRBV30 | AWGWLAGDNEQF
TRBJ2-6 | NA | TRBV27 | ASSLGLGANVLT
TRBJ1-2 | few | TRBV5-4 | ASSLAGSST
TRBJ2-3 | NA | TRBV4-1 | ASSLSLAGGITDTQY
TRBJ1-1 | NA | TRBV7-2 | ASSFHKPTVNTEAF
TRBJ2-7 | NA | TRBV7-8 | ASSFGAQYEQY
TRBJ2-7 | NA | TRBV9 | ASSVSQNQAYEQY
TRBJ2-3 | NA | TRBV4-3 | ASSQDPYRGGGADTQY
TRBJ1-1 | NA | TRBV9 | ASSVRGVNTEAF
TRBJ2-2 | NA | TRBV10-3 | AISSGTEKNTGELF
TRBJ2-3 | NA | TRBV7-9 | AARGAGTDTQY
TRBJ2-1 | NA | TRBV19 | ASSIGVTEQF
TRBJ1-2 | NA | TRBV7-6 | ASSSESGGDYYGYT
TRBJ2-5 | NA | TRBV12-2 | ASRLARNRSTIQETQY
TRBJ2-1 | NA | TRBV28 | ASSLNEQF
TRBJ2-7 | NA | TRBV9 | ASSGGTATYEQY
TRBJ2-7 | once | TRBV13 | ASSLGGQGDYEQY
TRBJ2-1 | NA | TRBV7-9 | ASTGTSGASYNEQF
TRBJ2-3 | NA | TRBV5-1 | ASSLGETGVTDTQY
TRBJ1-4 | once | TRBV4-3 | ASSQLYRNNEKLF
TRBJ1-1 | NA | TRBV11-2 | ASSLDQGLNTEAF
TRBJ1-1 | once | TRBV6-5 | ASSVGTGRQEAF
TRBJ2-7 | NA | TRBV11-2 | ASSLGGQRIPYEQY
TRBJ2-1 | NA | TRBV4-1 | ASSQEAGGLNEQF
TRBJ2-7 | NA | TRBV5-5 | ASSSPGKGSYEQY
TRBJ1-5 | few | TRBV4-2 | ASSQDGSNQPQH
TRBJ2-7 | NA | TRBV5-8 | ASSLQQY
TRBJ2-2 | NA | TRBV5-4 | ASSVNSGELF
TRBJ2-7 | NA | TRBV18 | ASSPPGQRTYEQY
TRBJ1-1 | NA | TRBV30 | AWDWGARSTEAF
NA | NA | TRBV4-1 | ASGPGGLAYEQY
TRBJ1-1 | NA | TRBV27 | ASSLVTGNTEAF
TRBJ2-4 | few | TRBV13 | ASSLWAPRGNIQY
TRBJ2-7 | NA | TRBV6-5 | ASSYGTYEQY
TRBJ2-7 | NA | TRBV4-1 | ASSQSVPGQVRGSYEQY
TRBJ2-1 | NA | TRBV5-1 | ASSLEITGYNEQF
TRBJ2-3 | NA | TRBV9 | ASSVGPGVSGTDTQY
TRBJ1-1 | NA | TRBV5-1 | ASSATQGAYTEAF
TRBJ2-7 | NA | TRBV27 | ASSLKGGPYEQY
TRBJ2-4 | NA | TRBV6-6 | ASSLTGAAENIQY
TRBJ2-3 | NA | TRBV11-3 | ASSLDPTDTQY
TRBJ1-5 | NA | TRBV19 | ASSTGTGTTGAQH
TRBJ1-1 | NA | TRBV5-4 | ASSLREQQNTEAF
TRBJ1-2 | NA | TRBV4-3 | ASSQGTDSYGYT
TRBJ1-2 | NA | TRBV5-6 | ASSFGSSYNGYT
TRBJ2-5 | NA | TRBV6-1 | ASSLYGGQETQY
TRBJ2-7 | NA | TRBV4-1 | ASSPIRGTKVNEQY
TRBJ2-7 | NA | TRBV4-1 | ASSQVTTSGFYEQY
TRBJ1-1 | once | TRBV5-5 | ASSLGGYAEAF
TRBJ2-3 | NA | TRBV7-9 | ASTPVGGAQVDTQY
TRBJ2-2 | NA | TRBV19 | ASSIQGPLTGELF
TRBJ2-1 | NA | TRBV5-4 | ASSEPGQGPYNEQF
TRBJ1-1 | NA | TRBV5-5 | ASSLRLNTEAF
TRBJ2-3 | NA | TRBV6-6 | ASEEPRGADTQY
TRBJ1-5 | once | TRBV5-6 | ASSAGANQPQH